The TCR beta chain under discussion was sequenced for a study of T cells in Graves' hyperthyroidism and ophthalmopathy. The investigators amplified TCR beta CDR3 regions from RNA transcripts. An initial round of RT-PCR targeting the TCR CDR3 relied on the HTBI primer set. TCRdb redid the calling of the multiplex PCR reads with MiXCR, one entry per CDR3 protein. The sample comprises around 280,000 distinct CDR3 sequences, roughly an eighth of which are singletons, and 7.9% rests with the top ten. V lost 1 base, J lost 8 bases, and 15 bases lay in between. This CDR3 is built from 15 residues. The germline CDR1 and CDR2 sequences are MNHEY and SVGEGT. This clonotype appeared many times.

The specimen was blood. The clonotype originates from a middle-aged woman with Graves' hyperthyroidism. This rearrangement joins TRBV6-2 or TRBV6-3 to TRBJ1-3; D call uncertain. CDR3 protein: CASSYWGSRRDTIYF. In DNA form, the CDR3 reads TGTGCCAGCAGTTACTGGGGTTCTCGTCGTGACACCATATATTTT.